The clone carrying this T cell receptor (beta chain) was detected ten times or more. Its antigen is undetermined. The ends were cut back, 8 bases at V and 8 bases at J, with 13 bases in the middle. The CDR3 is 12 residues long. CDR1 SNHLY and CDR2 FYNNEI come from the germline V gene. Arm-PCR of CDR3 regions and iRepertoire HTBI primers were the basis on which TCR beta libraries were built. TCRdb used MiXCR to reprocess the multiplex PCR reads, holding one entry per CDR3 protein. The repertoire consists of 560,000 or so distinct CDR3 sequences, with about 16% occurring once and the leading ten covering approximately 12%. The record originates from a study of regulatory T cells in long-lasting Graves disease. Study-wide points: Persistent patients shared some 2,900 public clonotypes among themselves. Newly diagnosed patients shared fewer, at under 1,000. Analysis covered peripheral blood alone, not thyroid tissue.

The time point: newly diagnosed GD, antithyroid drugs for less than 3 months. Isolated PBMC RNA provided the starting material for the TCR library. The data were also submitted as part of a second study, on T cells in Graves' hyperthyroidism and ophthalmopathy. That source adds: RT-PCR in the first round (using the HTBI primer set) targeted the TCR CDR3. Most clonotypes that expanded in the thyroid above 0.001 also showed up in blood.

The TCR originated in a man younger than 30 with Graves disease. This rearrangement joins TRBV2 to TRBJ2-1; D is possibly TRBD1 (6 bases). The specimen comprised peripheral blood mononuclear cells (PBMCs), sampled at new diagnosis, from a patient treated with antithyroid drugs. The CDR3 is CASREQGDEQFF. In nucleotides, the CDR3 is TGTGCCAGCCGAGAACAGGGCGATGAGCAGTTCTTC.